These 26 T cell receptor beta chains originate from one sample sequenced in a study of blood T cell repertoires in COVID-19. Only in-frame clones appear in the TCRdb table, and some are missing; sequencing was by immunoSEQ multiplex PCR. Of some 260,000 clones listed, 88% are singletons. Sequencing was performed on peripheral blood. These TCRs come from a woman aged 65 to 85 with COVID-19, enrolled during active disease.

J is TRBJ1-1 and V is TRBV2; 11 bases are shared with TRBD1. V gave up 3 bases and J gave up 11 bases; unmatched junction bases: 5. CDR1 and CDR2 (germline): SNHLY, FYNNEI. The CDR3 extends over 13 amino acids. Written as DNA, the CDR3 is TGTGCCAGCAGTGATCTGGACAGGGGGCTTGCTTTCTTT. It translates to CASSDLDRGLAFF.

The chain couples TRBV28 to TRBJ1-1, with unresolved D. The germline CDR1 and CDR2 sequences are MDHEN and SYDVKM. The CDR3 runs 14 residues. The V end was cut by 3 bases, the J end by 0 bases, with 8 bases between. The CDR3: CASSFRGMNTEAFF. CDR3 DNA sequence: TGTGCCAGCAGTTTTCGAGGTATGAACACTGAAGCTTTCTTT.

The gene calls are TRBV28 and TRBJ1-1, with 7 bases aligning to TRBD1. This CDR3 region has 14 residues. Trimming at V came to 7 bases and at J to 11 bases, leaving 16 bases not matched to a gene. Per germline, CDR1 MDHEN and CDR2 SYDVKM. The CDR3 nucleotides are TGTGCCAGCAATGGGGGCCAGGGGGTTGGGCGGGCTTTCTTT. Residues: CASNGGQGVGRAFF.

The rearrangement joins TRBV15 to TRBJ2-7; the match to TRBD2 covers 11 bases. Germline V gives CDR1 LNHNV, CDR2 YYDKDF (reference sequence). J gave up 5 bases and V 1 base, and 7 bases lay outside the gene matches. CDR3 length equals 16 residues. The CDR3 protein is CATSRVLAGGPHEQYF. The CDR3 bases are TGTGCCACCAGCAGAGTCTTAGCGGGAGGGCCCCACGAGCAGTACTTC.

This clone was seen a few times. J is TRBJ2-1 and V is TRBV5-4; TRBD2 agrees at 10 bases. V trimming: 4 bases; J trimming: 5 bases; junction bases outside the gene matches: 6. The CDR3 length is 15 residues. CDR1 is SGHNT, CDR2 YYREEE, per germline (reference sequence). DNA of the CDR3: TGTGCCAGCAGCGCCGGGACTAGCGTAGACAATGAGCAGTTCTTC. Translation: CASSAGTSVDNEQFF. Based on the CDR3 plus reference TRBV5-4 and TRBJ2-1, the full variable domain is ETGVTQSPTHLIKTRGQQVTLRCSSQSGHNTVSWYQQALGQGPQFIFQYYREEENGRGNFPPRFSGLQFPNYSSELNVNALELDDSALYLCASSAGTSVDNEQFFGPGTRLTVL.

The chain uses TRBV9 and TRBJ2-1; TRBD2 matches 7 bases. V gave up 3 bases and J gave up 8 bases; unmatched junction bases: 14. This CDR3 is built from 16 residues. Germline V lookup: CDR1 SGDLS, CDR2 YYNGEE. CDR3 in amino acids: CASSEVGGSIGHEQFF. The CDR3 DNA reads TGTGCCAGCAGCGAAGTGGGCGGGAGTATTGGTCATGAGCAGTTCTTC.

The chain couples TRBV3-1 (or the pseudogene TRBV3-2) to TRBJ1-1; D unresolved. V lost 0 bases to trimming and J lost 6 bases, with 17 bases between them. The CDR3 length is 16 residues. CDR1 and CDR2 from the germline V gene are LGHDT and YNNKEL (reference sequence). CDR3 in amino acids: CASSQDLPRAGAEAFF. The CDR3 DNA follows: TGTGCCAGCAGCCAAGATCTCCCGAGAGCCGGGGCTGAAGCTTTCTTT.

The V call is TRBV18, the J call TRBJ2-5; D is ambiguous. Trimming shortened V by 1 base and J by 0 bases, and 6 bases separated the two germline ends. The CDR3 consists of 14 residues. The germline V gene encodes CDR1 KGHSH and CDR2 LQKENI. The chain's CDR3 is CASSPRADQETQYF. For the CDR3, the DNA is TGTGCCAGCTCACCACGGGCAGACCAAGAGACCCAGTACTTC.

This clone was observed once. J is TRBJ1-2 and V is TRBV28, with a weak D call TRBD1 (5 bases). Trimming took 5 bases from V and 8 from J, leaving 18 bases between them. CDR1 and CDR2 from the germline V gene are MDHEN and SYDVKM. The CDR3 has 14 residues. The CDR3 region has the DNA TGTGCCAGCAGTACTTCCCCCACCTGGGGCGGCTACACCTTC. It encodes CASSTSPTWGGYTF.

The chain has TRBV10-3 and TRBJ2-3; D remains ambiguous. Germline V gene sequence: CDR1 ENHRY, CDR2 SYGVKD. V shed 3 bases and J shed 4 bases, with 2 bases lying between them. The CDR3 extends over 11 amino acids. CDR3 in DNA: TGTGCCATCAGTGACTCAGATACGCAGTATTTT. As protein: CAISDSDTQYF.

This clone was seen just once. The chain uses TRBV5-1 and TRBJ1-3; the match to TRBD1 covers 10 bases. With V trimmed by 2 bases and J by 6 bases, 8 bases remained unmatched. Germline V gene sequence: CDR1 SGHRS, CDR2 YFSETQ. The CDR3 extends over 16 amino acids. In DNA, the CDR3 is TGCGCCAGCAGCTTTACGACAGGGGGCGAAACAAACACCATATATTTT. The encoded protein is CASSFTTGGETNTIYF.

This clone was counted only a few times. The chain couples TRBV6-6 to TRBJ1-6; 7 nucleotides line up with TRBD1. CDR1 and CDR2 from the germline V gene are MNHNY and SVGAGI (reference sequence). The length of the CDR3 is 16 residues. V trimming: 1 base; J trimming: 5 bases; junction bases outside the gene matches: 5. For the CDR3, the DNA is TGTGCCAGCAGTTACTTGGACACAGGGGATAATTCACCCCTCCACTTT. This translates into CASSYLDTGDNSPLHF.

This sequence joins TRBV6-1 and TRBJ1-4; no firm D call. The CDR3 has 13 residues. CDR1 and CDR2 from the germline V gene are MNHNS and SASEGT. Trimming took 2 bases from V and 6 from J, leaving 7 bases between them. The CDR3 DNA sequence: TGTGCCAGCAGTGAACTAGCTTATGAAAAACTGTTTTTT. Residues: CASSELAYEKLFF.

Of note for this clone: This sample includes further DNA sequences coding for the same CDR3. The chain links TRBV2 to TRBJ2-7, with D maybe TRBD1 (6 bases). Trimming pared 4 bases from V and 3 bases from J, leaving 7 bases between. This CDR3 spans 12 amino acids. Germline CDR1 and CDR2: SNHLY and FYNNEI. This CDR3 is CASSGGGYEQYF. Written as DNA, the CDR3 is TGTGCCAGCAGTGGAGGGGGCTACGAGCAGTACTTC.

V gene TRBV18 combines with J gene TRBJ2-3; 14 nucleotides agree with TRBD2. CDR3 size: 19 residues. V lost 4 bases to trimming and J lost 1 base; unmatched junction nucleotides: 10. The V gene's germline CDR1 is KGHSH and CDR2 LQKENI. The CDR3 protein is CASSRFRETSGRGTDTQYF. The CDR3 DNA sequence: TGTGCCAGCTCACGTTTCAGGGAGACTAGCGGGAGGGGCACAGATACGCAGTATTTT.

The chain joins TRBV2 to TRBJ2-1; 9 bases align to TRBD1. CDR3 length: 12 residues. The ends lost 5 bases at V and 15 bases at J; junction bases unmatched: 8. CDR1 and CDR2 (germline): SNHLY, FYNNEI. CDR3 in DNA: TGTGCCAGCAGTTTTTCCGGGACAGGGAGGTTCTTC. It specifies CASSFSGTGRFF.

This chain joins TRBV5-1 and TRBJ1-6; D possibly corresponds to TRBD1 (6 bases). Germline loops: CDR1 SGHRS, CDR2 YFSETQ. The ends were cut back, 5 bases at V and 6 bases at J, with 12 bases in the middle. The CDR3 has 14 residues. CDR3 coding DNA: TGCGCCAGCAGACCCACAGGGTCTAATTCACCCCTCCACTTT. The encoded protein is CASRPTGSNSPLHF.

This chain connects TRBV7-2 to TRBJ2-5, with D possibly being TRBD1 (5 bases). Germline CDR1 SGHTA, CDR2 FQGNSA. Trimming stripped 2 bases from V and 6 bases from J, with 13 bases between. The CDR3 consists of 14 residues. The CDR3: CASSLSRGVKTQYF. The CDR3 DNA follows: TGTGCCAGCAGCTTATCAAGGGGTGTGAAGACCCAGTACTTC.

This sequence joins TRBV7-9 and TRBJ1-6; 8 bases agree with TRBD1. Looked up from germline, CDR1 is SEHNR and CDR2 is FQNEAQ (reference sequence). Germline trimming cut 6 bases from V and 7 bases from J; bases unmatched to any gene: 8. The length of the CDR3 is 15 residues. CDR3 region: CASRALGQGNSPLHF. The CDR3 coding sequence is TGTGCCAGCAGAGCTCTCGGACAGGGAAATTCACCCCTCCACTTT.

In nucleotides, the CDR3 is TGTGCCAGCAGCTTACGTTACACTGAAGCTTTCTTT. Translating it yields CASSLRYTEAFF. This chain joins TRBV11-3 and TRBJ1-1; D unclear. V was cut by 2 bases and J by 3 bases, with 4 bases left in between. Germline CDR1 and CDR2: SGHNT and YENEEA. This CDR3 is built from 12 residues.

The chain has TRBV7-2 and TRBJ2-1; TRBD2 might be the D (5 bases). Trimming shortened V by 1 base and J by 1 base, and 8 bases separated the two germline ends. Per the germline V gene, CDR1 is SGHTA and CDR2 is FQGNSA. The CDR3 is 15 amino acids. The CDR3 sequence: CASSLETTSYNEQFF. CDR3 DNA: TGTGCCAGCAGCTTAGAGACTACATCCTACAATGAGCAGTTCTTC.

The chain combines TRBV19 with TRBJ2-5, with D possibly TRBD1 on 6 matching bases. V lost 7 bases and J lost 5, with 11 bases in between. The germline V gene encodes CDR1 LNHDA and CDR2 SQIVND (reference sequence). This CDR3 has 12 residues. The CDR3 region is CASNRVGETQYF. In nucleotides, the CDR3 is TGTGCCAGTAACAGGGTAGGGGAGACCCAGTACTTC.

The rearrangement uses TRBV20-1 and TRBJ2-1; perhaps TRBD1 as D (6 bases). V dropped 4 bases and J dropped 9 bases, with 10 bases sitting between them. The V gene's germline CDR1 is DFQATT and CDR2 SNEGSKA (reference sequence). The CDR3 extends over 11 amino acids. CDR3 in DNA: TGCAGTGCTAAGGGGGTTCCTGAGCAGTTCTTC. Its protein is CSAKGVPEQFF.

This clone appeared a single time. The chain is built from TRBV11-2 and TRBJ2-3; no definite D call. In germline, CDR1 is SGHAT, CDR2 FQNNGV. The CDR3 runs 15 residues. V lost 6 bases and J lost 4, with 17 bases in between. This CDR3 is CASSKTGSIADTQYF. CDR3 nucleotides: TGTGCCAGCAGTAAAACCGGGTCAATAGCAGATACGCAGTATTTT.

V gene TRBV5-1 combines with J gene TRBJ2-7; 13 bases map to TRBD2. V shed 2 bases, J shed 6 bases, and the junction held 2 bases outside the gene matches. The CDR3 length is 14 residues. Germline V gene lookup returns CDR1 SGHRS and CDR2 YFSETQ. CDR3 region: CASSFGTSGIEQYF. The CDR3 DNA sequence: TGCGCCAGCAGCTTCGGGACTAGCGGGATCGAGCAGTACTTC.

The J gene is TRBJ2-2, the V gene TRBV6-6; 12 bases are shared with TRBD2. This CDR3 is 15 amino acids long. The germline V gene encodes CDR1 MNHNY and CDR2 SVGAGI (reference sequence). The ends lost 6 bases at V and 10 bases at J; junction bases unmatched: 9. The CDR3 coding sequence is TGTGCCAGCAGCCCACGACTAGCGGGGGCTGAGGAGCTGTTTTTT. Encoded protein: CASSPRLAGAEELFF.